A selection of T cell receptor beta chains follows, all from one sample in a study of cytomegalovirus exposure and HLA in healthy donors. Here immunoSEQ multiplex PCR was the method, and the copy in TCRdb shows in-frame clones only, minus some. The data show 100,000 to 150,000 clones, roughly nine tenths seen once. The source material was PBMCs. Receptor source: a young woman in good health and CMV-seronegative. Each CDR3 is given with its conserved first and last residue. The D gene is left open where the match is weak. The size entry is marked missing in some rows and otherwise reads once, few, many or a size class.

v_gene: TRBV6-6
d_gene: .
j_gene: TRBJ2-3
abundance: .
CDR3nt: TGTGCCAGCAGTTACACTACCCCCAGCACAGATACGCAGTATTTT
CDR3aa: CASSYTTPSTDTQYF

v_gene: TRBV6-5
d_gene: .
j_gene: TRBJ1-4
abundance: .
CDR3nt: TGTGCCAGCAGTTGGACAGCAACTAATGAAAAACTGTTTTTT
CDR3aa: CASSWTATNEKLFF

v_gene: TRBV28
d_gene: TRBD2
j_gene: TRBJ2-7
abundance: .
CDR3nt: TGTGCCAGCAGATTAGCGGGGGGAGTCTACGAGCAGTACTTC
CDR3aa: CASRLAGGVYEQYF

v_gene: TRBV14
d_gene: .
j_gene: TRBJ2-3
abundance: .
CDR3nt: TGTGCCAGCAGCCAAGGAGTTCTAGGTGCGCAGTATTTT
CDR3aa: CASSQGVLGAQYF

v_gene: TRBV6-6
d_gene: .
j_gene: TRBJ2-1
abundance: few
CDR3nt: TGTGCCAGCAGTTACCCAAAGGGACAAGTAAGAAATGAGCAGTTCTTC
CDR3aa: CASSYPKGQVRNEQFF

v_gene: TRBV11-3
d_gene: .
j_gene: TRBJ2-1
abundance: .
CDR3nt: TGTGCCAGCAGCCCCCGACAGGAACACAATGAGCAGTTCTTC
CDR3aa: CASSPRQEHNEQFF

v_gene: TRBV2
d_gene: TRBD1
j_gene: TRBJ2-7
abundance: .
CDR3nt: TGTGCCAGCAGTAAGGGGGCAGGCGAGCAGTACTTC
CDR3aa: CASSKGAGEQYF

v_gene: TRBV5-1
d_gene: .
j_gene: TRBJ1-4
abundance: .
CDR3nt: TGCGCCAGCAGCGAACAGGGTATTGAAAAACTGTTTTTT
CDR3aa: CASSEQGIEKLFF

v_gene: TRBV19
d_gene: TRBD1
j_gene: TRBJ2-2
abundance: once
CDR3nt: TGTGCCAGTAGTAGAGGACAGGGCACCTACACCGGGGAGCTGTTTTTT
CDR3aa: CASSRGQGTYTGELFF

v_gene: TRBV7-9
d_gene: .
j_gene: TRBJ1-2
abundance: .
CDR3nt: TGTGCCAGCAGCCAACAGACCGCAGGGGCGGGTGGCTACACCTTC
CDR3aa: CASSQQTAGAGGYTF

v_gene: TRBV5-1
d_gene: TRBD1
j_gene: TRBJ2-7
abundance: .
CDR3nt: TGCGCCAGCAGCTTGGGGACAGGGAAGGGCGAGCAGTACTTC
CDR3aa: CASSLGTGKGEQYF

v_gene: TRBV21-1
d_gene: .
j_gene: TRBJ2-2
abundance: .
CDR3nt: TGTGCCAGCAGCAAAGCAACCGAGAGGTACGGTCCCGGGGAGCTGTTTTTT
CDR3aa: CASSKATERYGPGELFF

v_gene: TRBV4-1
d_gene: TRBD1
j_gene: TRBJ1-4
abundance: .
CDR3nt: TGCGCCAGCAGCCAGGGGGACAGAGATAATGAAAAACTGTTTTTT
CDR3aa: CASSQGDRDNEKLFF

v_gene: TRBV5-5
d_gene: .
j_gene: TRBJ1-5
abundance: .
CDR3nt: TGTGCCAGCAGCGCAGATAGCAATCAGCCCCAGCATTTT
CDR3aa: CASSADSNQPQHF

v_gene: TRBV5-4
d_gene: .
j_gene: TRBJ1-1
abundance: .
CDR3nt: TGTGCCAGCAACGCCCCCGGCACAGCCGCTTTCTTT
CDR3aa: CASNAPGTAAFF

v_gene: TRBV20-1
d_gene: .
j_gene: TRBJ1-2
abundance: .
CDR3nt: TGCAGTGCTAGAGATATCTATGGCTACACCTTC
CDR3aa: CSARDIYGYTF

v_gene: TRBV7-6
d_gene: .
j_gene: TRBJ1-2
abundance: .
CDR3nt: TGTGCCAGCAGCCCGGGGGTCGGGCCAACCTCAGATGGCTACACCTTC
CDR3aa: CASSPGVGPTSDGYTF

v_gene: TRBV5-4
d_gene: .
j_gene: TRBJ1-2
abundance: .
CDR3nt: TGTGCCAGCAGCCCGGCCCCGGGGAGGCAGGGAGACTACTATGGCTACACCTTC
CDR3aa: CASSPAPGRQGDYYGYTF

v_gene: TRBV5-6
d_gene: .
j_gene: TRBJ2-5
abundance: .
CDR3nt: TGTGCCAGCAGCTTGAGACAGATGGGGGGTGAGACCCAGTACTTC
CDR3aa: CASSLRQMGGETQYF

v_gene: TRBV9
d_gene: .
j_gene: TRBJ2-3
abundance: .
CDR3nt: TGTGCCAGCAGCGTTTCGGGACAACTCACAGATACGCAGTATTTT
CDR3aa: CASSVSGQLTDTQYF

v_gene: TRBV5-1
d_gene: TRBD1
j_gene: TRBJ1-2
abundance: .
CDR3nt: TGCGCCAGCAGCTTGGTGGCAGGGGGCCAAGGCTACACCTTC
CDR3aa: CASSLVAGGQGYTF

v_gene: TRBV27
d_gene: .
j_gene: TRBJ2-7
abundance: .
CDR3nt: TGTGCCAGCAGTTTTTCAAGGACGACAGGACGAGAAAGGGCCGAGCAGTACTTC
CDR3aa: CASSFSRTTGRERAEQYF

v_gene: TRBV6-1
d_gene: .
j_gene: TRBJ1-5
abundance: .
CDR3nt: TGTGCCAGCAGTGAAATGCGGAGCAATCAGCCCCAGCATTTT
CDR3aa: CASSEMRSNQPQHF

v_gene: TRBV7-3
d_gene: TRBD1
j_gene: TRBJ1-5
abundance: .
CDR3nt: TGTGCCAGCAGCCGGGACAGCACCAATCAGCCCCAGCATTTT
CDR3aa: CASSRDSTNQPQHF

v_gene: TRBV19
d_gene: TRBD1
j_gene: TRBJ2-1
abundance: few
CDR3nt: TGTGCCAGTAGTAAAGGACAGGGGCCCTACAATGAGCAGTTCTTC
CDR3aa: CASSKGQGPYNEQFF